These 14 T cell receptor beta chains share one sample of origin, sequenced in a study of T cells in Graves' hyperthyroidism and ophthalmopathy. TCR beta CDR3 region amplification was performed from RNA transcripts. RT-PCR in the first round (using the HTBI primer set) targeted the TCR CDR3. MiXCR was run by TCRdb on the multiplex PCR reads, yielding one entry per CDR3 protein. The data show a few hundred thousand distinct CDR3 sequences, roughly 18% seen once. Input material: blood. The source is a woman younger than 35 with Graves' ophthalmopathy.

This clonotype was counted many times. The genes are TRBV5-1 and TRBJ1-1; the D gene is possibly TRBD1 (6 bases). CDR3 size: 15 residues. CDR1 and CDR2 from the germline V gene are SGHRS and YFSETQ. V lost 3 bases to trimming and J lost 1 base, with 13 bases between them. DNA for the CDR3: TGCGCCAGCAGCTGGAAGACGACAGGGAACACTGAAGCTTTCTTT. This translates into CASSWKTTGNTEAFF.

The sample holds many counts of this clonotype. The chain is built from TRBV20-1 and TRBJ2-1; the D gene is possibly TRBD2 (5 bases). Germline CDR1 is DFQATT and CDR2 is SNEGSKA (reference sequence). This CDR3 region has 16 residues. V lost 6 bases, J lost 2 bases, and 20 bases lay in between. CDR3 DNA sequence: TGCAGTGCACTAAACGTGGGGAGTCAAGCCTACAATGAGCAGTTCTTC. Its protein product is CSALNVGSQAYNEQFF.

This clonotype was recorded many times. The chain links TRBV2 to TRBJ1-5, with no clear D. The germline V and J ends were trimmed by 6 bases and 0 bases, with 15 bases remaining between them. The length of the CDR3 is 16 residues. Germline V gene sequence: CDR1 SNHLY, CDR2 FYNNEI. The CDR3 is CASRPGTLYSNQPQHF. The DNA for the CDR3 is TGTGCCAGCAGGCCGGGAACTCTCTATAGCAATCAGCCCCAGCATTTT.

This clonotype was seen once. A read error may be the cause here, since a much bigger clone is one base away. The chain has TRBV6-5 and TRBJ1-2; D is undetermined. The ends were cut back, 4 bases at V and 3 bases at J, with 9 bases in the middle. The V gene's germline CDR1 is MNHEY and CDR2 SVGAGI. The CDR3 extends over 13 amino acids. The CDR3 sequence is CASSFRADYGYTF. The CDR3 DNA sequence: TGTGCCAGCAGTTTCCGGGCAGACTATGGCTACACCTTC.

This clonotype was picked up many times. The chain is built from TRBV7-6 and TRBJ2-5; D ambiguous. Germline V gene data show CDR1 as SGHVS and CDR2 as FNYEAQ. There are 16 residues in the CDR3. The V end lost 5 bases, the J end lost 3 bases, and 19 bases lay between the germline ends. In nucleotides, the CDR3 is TGTGCCAGCAGCCTATCGGCAGGATGGTTTAAAGAGACCCAGTACTTC. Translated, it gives CASSLSAGWFKETQYF. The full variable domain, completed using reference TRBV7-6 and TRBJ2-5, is GAGVSQSPRYKVTKRGQDVALRCDPISGHVSLYWYRQALGQGPEFLTYFNYEAQQDKSGLPNDRFSAERPEGSISTLTIQRTEQRDSAMYRCASSLSAGWFKETQYFGPGTRLLVL.

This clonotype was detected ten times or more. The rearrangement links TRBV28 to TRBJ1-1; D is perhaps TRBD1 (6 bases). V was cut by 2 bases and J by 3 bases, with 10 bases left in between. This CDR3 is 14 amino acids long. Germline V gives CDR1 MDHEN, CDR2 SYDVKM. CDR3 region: CASSLEGEDTEAFF. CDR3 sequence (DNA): TGTGCCAGCAGTTTAGAGGGGGAGGACACTGAAGCTTTCTTT. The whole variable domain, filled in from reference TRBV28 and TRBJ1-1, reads DVKVTQSSRYLVKRTGEKVFLECVQDMDHENMFWYRQDPGLGLRLIYFSYDVKMKEKGDIPEGYSVSREKKERFSLILESASTNQTSMYLCASSLEGEDTEAFFGQGTRLTVV.

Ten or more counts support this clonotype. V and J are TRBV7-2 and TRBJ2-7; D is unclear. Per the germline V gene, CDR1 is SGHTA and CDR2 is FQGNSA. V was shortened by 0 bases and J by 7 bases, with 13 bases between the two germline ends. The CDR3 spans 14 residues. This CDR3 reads CASSLARYGREQYF. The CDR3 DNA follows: TGTGCCAGCAGCTTAGCAAGGTACGGTAGGGAGCAGTACTTC.

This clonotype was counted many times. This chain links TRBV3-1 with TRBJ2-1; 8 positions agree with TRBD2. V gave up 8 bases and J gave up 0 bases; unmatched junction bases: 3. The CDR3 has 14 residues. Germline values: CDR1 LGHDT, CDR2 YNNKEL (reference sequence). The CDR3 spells CASHAGGSYNEQFF. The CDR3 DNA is TGTGCCAGCCACGCGGGAGGCTCCTACAATGAGCAGTTCTTC.

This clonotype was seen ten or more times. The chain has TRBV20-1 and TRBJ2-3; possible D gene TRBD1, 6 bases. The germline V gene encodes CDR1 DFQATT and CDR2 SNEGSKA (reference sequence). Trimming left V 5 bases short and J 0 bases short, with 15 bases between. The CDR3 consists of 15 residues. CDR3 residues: CSAAPDRSSTDTQYF. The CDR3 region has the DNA TGCAGTGCTGCCCCCGACAGGTCTAGCACAGATACGCAGTATTTT.

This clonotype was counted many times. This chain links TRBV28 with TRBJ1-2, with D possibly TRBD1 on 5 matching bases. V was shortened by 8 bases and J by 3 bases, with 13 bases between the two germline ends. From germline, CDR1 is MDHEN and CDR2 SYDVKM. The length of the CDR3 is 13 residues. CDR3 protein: CASLDGGDYGYTF. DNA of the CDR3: TGTGCCAGCCTGGATGGGGGGGACTATGGCTACACCTTC.

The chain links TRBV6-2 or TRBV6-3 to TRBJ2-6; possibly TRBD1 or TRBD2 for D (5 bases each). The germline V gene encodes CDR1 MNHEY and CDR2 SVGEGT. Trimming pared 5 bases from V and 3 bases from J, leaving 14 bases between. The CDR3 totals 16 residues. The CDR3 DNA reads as TGTGCCAGCAGTGGGACGGAGCTCGGTGGGGCCAACGTCCTGACTTTC. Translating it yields CASSGTELGGANVLTF.

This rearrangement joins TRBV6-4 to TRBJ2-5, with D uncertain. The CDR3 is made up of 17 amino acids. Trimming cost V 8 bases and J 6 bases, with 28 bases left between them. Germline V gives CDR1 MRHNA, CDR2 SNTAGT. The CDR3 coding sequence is TGTGCCAGCGGCCCCGAGCCAGGACCCTGGGAATCAAAGACCCAGTACTTC. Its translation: CASGPEPGPWESKTQYF.

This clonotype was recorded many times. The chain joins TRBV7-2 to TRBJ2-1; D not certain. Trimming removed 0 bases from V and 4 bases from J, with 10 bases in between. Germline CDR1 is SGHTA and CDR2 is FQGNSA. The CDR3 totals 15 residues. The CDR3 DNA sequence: TGTGCCAGCAGCTTAGCAATAGAACTATACAATGAGCAGTTCTTC. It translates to CASSLAIELYNEQFF.

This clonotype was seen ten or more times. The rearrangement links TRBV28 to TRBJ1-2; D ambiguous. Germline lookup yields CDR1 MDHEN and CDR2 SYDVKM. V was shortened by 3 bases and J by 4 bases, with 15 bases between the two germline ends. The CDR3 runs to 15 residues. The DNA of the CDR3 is TGTGCCAGCAGTTTTGGTGTAATAGGTCGCTATGGCTACACCTTC. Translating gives CASSFGVIGRYGYTF.